Below, one T cell receptor (beta chain) is given with its context. What it binds is unknown. Sorted naive or memory CD4+ cells met CEF peptides for approximately nine days. This sample stems from a study of CD4 T cells in relation to SARS-CoV-2 and coronaviruses. The overall study: PBMCs were cultured with antigen for roughly 10 days before TCR beta sequencing. The HLA restriction of the shared crossreactive spike epitopes was mapped. General study results and limits: This crossreactivity analysis covered spike protein alone, no other viral proteins.

The trim removed 7 bases at V and 1 base at J, leaving 9 bases unmatched. This CDR3 is built from 14 residues. Germline lookup yields CDR1 SQVTM and CDR2 ANQGSEA. Method: immunoSEQ multiplex PCR; TCRdb's copy keeps in-frame clones and lacks some. The profile shows about 40,000 clones, more than 65% of them singletons. The TCR originated in an adult with COVID-19. Sequencing was done on a sample of naive CD4+ T cells from PBMCs, cultured in vitro. The subset here: naive CD4+ T cells isolated by negative enrichment. The chain couples TRBV29-1 to TRBJ2-7; 8 bases are shared with TRBD1. The CDR3 DNA reads TGCAGCGCTGAGGGGACAGGTACTTCCTACGAGCAGTACTTC. Its protein product is CSAEGTGTSYEQYF.